The clone carrying this TCR beta chain was detected a few times. Germline assignment: CDR1 DFQATT and CDR2 SNEGSKA (reference sequence). V lost 2 bases, J lost 10 bases, and 12 bases stayed unmatched. This CDR3 has 17 amino acids. The sample comes from a study of T cells after yellow fever vaccination. MiXCR was run by TCRdb on the 5' RACE reads, yielding one entry per CDR3 protein. The sample holds hundreds of thousands of distinct CDR3 sequences, 12% seen once. The source was CD4+ T cells sorted from PBMCs, collected 15 days after the yellow fever booster vaccination. The V call is TRBV20-1, the J call TRBJ1-6, with 12 bases matching TRBD1. This sequence was found in a man aged 18 to 35 who received the YFV17D yellow fever vaccine. The CDR3 nucleotides read TGCAGTGCTAGAACTGGGGCCGGGACAGGGGGCGGATCACCCCTCCACTTT. It is translated as CSARTGAGTGGGSPLHF.